This T cell receptor (beta chain) was documented in a study of CD8 T cells in Susac syndrome. Study results and caveats: The authors acknowledged that the study's TCR sequencing and HLA analysis involved relatively few individuals.

Trimming cost V 6 bases and J 9 bases, with 39 bases left between them. Germline CDR1 is MDHEN and CDR2 is SYDVKM. The CDR3 extends over 21 amino acids. Sequencing of TCR beta drew on CD8+ and CD4+ T cells from blood. Relapsing-remitting disease, either stable or active, was present in the treatment-naive patients who were the multiple sclerosis controls. TEMRA cells were FACS-enriched, and CD8+ and CD4+ T cells were isolated negatively. Note on this clonotype: Its target is not known.

RNA in amounts of roughly 0.5 to 1 ug was reverse transcribed with random hexamers. TCRdb passed the immunoSEQ multiplex PCR reads through MiXCR, listing each CDR3 protein once. The sample lists about 180,000 distinct CDR3 sequences, 85% to 95% occurring once. The V gene is TRBV28, the J gene TRBJ2-1, with a possible D match to TRBD2 (7 bases). Sequences were obtained from CD8+ T cells from PBMCs. The sequence was collected from a human donor with multiple sclerosis. The CDR3 region is CASSSWGRDSSGPGVWGEQFF. The CDR3 DNA reads TGTGCCAGCAGCTCCTGGGGGAGGGACTCCAGTGGGCCAGGGGTGTGGGGTGAGCAGTTCTTC.